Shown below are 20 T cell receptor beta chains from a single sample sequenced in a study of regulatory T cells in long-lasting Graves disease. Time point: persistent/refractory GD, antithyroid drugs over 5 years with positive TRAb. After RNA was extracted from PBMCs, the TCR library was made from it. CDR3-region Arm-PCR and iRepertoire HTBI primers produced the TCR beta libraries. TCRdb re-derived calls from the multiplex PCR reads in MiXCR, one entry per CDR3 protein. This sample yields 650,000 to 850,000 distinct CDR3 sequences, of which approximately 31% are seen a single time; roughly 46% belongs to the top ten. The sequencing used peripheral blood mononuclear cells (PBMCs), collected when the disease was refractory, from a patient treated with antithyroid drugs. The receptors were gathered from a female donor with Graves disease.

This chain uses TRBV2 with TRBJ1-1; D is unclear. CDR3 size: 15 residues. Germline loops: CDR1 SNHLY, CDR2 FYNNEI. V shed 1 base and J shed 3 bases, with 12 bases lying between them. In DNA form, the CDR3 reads TGTGCCAGCAGTGAAGTGGGGTTTTCGGACACTGAAGCTTTCTTT. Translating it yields CASSEVGFSDTEAFF.

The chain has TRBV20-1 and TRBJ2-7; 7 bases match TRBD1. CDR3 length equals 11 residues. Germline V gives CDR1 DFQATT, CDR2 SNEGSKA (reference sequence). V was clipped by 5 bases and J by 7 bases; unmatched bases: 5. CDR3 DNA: TGCAGTGCTTCGACAGGGTATGAGCAGTACTTC. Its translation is CSASTGYEQYF.

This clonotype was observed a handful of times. CDR3 nucleotides: TGCGCCAGCAGCTTGGACGGCTCCGCGAGACAGCCCCAGCATTTT. It encodes CASSLDGSARQPQHF. J is TRBJ1-5 and V is TRBV5-1; D ambiguous. The ends were cut back, 0 bases at V and 7 bases at J, with 14 bases in the middle. This CDR3 contains 15 residues. The V gene's germline CDR1 is SGHRS and CDR2 YFSETQ.

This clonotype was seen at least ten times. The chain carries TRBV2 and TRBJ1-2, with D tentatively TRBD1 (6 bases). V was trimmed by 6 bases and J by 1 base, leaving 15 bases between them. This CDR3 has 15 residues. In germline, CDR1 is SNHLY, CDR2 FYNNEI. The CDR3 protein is CASRDGQPLNYGYTF. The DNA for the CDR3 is TGTGCCAGCAGAGATGGACAGCCTCTTAACTATGGCTACACCTTC.

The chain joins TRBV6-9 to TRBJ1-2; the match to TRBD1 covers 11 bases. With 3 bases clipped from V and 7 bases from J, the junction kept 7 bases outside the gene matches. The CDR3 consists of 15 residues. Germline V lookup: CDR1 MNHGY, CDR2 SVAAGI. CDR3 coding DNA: TGTGCCAGCAGTTACCGGACAGGGGGCGCCGGTGGCTACACCTTC. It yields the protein CASSYRTGGAGGYTF.

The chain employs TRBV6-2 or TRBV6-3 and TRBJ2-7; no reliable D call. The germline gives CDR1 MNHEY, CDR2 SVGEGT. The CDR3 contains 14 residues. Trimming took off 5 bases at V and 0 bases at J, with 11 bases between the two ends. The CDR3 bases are TGTGCCAGCAGTGAATACCCGTTCTCCTACGAGCAGTACTTC. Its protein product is CASSEYPFSYEQYF.

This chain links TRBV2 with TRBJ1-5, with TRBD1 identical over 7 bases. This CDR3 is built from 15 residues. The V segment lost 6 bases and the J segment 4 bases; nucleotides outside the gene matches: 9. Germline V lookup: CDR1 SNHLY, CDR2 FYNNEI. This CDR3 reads CASRQGQDQNQPQHF. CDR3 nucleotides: TGTGCCAGCAGACAGGGGCAAGATCAAAATCAGCCCCAGCATTTT.

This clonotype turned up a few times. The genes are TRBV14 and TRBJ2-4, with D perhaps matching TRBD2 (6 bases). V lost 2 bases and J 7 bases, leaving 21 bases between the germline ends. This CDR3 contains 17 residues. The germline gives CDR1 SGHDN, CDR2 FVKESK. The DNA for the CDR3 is TGTGCCAGCAGCCAAAGATGGGGGGAGGCAGCGTCTAACATTCAGTACTTC. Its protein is CASSQRWGEAASNIQYF.

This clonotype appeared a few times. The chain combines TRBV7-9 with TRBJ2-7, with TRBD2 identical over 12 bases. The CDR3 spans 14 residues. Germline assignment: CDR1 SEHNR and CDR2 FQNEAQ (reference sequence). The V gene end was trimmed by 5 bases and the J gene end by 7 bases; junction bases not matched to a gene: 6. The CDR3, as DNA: TGTGCCAGCAGCGAGACTAGCGGGAGATGGGAGCAGTACTTC. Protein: CASSETSGRWEQYF.

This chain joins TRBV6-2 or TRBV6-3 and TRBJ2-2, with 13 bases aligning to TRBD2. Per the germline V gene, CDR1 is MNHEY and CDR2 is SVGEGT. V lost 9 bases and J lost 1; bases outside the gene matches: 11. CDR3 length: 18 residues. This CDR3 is CASLYPGLAGRNTGELFF. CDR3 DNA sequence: TGTGCCAGTCTTTATCCGGGACTAGCGGGAAGGAACACCGGGGAGCTGTTTTTT.

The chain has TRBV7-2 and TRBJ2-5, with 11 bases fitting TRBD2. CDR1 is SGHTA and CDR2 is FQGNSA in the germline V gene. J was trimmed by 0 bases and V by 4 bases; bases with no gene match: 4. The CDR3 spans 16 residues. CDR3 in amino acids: CASSSGLAENQETQYF. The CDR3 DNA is TGTGCCAGCAGCTCGGGACTAGCGGAGAACCAAGAGACCCAGTACTTC.

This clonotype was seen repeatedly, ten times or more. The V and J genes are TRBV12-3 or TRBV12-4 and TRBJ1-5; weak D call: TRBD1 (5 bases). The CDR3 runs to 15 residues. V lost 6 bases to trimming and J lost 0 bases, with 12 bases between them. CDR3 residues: CASRGVGVSNQPQHF. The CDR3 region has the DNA TGTGCCAGCAGGGGGGTTGGGGTTAGCAATCAGCCCCAGCATTTT.

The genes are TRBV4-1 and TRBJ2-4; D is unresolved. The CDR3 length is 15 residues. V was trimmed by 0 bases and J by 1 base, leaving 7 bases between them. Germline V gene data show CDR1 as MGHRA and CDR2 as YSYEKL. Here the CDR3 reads CASSQEETAKNIQYF. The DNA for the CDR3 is TGCGCCAGCAGCCAAGAGGAGACCGCCAAAAACATTCAGTACTTC.

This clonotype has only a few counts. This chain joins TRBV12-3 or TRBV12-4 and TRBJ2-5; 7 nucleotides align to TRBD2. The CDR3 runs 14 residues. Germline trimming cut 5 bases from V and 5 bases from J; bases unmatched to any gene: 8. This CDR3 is CASSPRGRAETQYF. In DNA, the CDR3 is TGTGCCAGCAGTCCGCGGGGGAGGGCGGAGACCCAGTACTTC.

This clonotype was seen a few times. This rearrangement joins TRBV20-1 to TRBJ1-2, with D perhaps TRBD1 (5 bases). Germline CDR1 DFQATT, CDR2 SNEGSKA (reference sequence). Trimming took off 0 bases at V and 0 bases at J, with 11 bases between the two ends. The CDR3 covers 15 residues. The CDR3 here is CSARDVGVPNYGYTF. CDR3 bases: TGCAGTGCTAGAGATGTAGGGGTCCCTAACTATGGCTACACCTTC.

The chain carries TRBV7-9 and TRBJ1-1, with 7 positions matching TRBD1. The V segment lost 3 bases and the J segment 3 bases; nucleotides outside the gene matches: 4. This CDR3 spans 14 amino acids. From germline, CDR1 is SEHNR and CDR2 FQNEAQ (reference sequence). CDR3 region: CASSFLGTDTEAFF. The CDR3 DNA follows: TGTGCCAGCAGCTTTCTGGGGACAGACACTGAAGCTTTCTTT.

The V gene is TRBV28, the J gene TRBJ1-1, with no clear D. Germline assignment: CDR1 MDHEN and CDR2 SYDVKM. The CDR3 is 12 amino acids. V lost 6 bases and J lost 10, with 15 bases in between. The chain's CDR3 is CASSPRAVPAFF. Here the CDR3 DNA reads TGTGCCAGCAGCCCAAGGGCGGTCCCAGCTTTCTTT.

CDR3 DNA: TGCAGTGCTAGGTTGTACACTGAAGCTTTCTTT. The encoded protein is CSARLYTEAFF. V gene TRBV20-1 combines with J gene TRBJ1-1; no firm D call. Trimming stripped 3 bases from V and 3 bases from J, with 5 bases between. Germline CDR1 DFQATT, CDR2 SNEGSKA (reference sequence). CDR3 length: 11 amino acids.

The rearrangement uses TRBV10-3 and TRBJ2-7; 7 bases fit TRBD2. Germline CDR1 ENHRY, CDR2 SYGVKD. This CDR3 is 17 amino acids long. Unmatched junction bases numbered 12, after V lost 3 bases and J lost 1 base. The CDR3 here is CAISDLVEKRGSYEQYF. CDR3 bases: TGTGCCATCAGTGATTTGGTTGAGAAGCGGGGATCCTACGAGCAGTACTTC.

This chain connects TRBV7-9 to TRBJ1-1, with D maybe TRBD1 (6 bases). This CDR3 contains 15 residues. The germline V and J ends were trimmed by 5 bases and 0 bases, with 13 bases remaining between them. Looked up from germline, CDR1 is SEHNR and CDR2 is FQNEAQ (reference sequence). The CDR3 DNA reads TGTGCCAGCAGCACACGGACAGTATTGAACACTGAAGCTTTCTTT. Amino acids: CASSTRTVLNTEAFF.